The 20 T cell receptor beta chains in this list originate from one sample, sequenced in a study of shared clonotypes between healthy human individuals. Some clones are missing from TCRdb's copy, which holds only in-frame ones; the method was immunoSEQ multiplex PCR. The table lists about 2,500,000 clones, just over 90% of them singletons. Sequencing used naive CD4+ T cells sorted from blood. Subset of the sample: CD45RA+ positively selected. The receptors derive from a man younger than 35 in good health.

The chain carries TRBV14 and TRBJ1-1, with TRBD1 matching over 8 bases. The V segment lost 0 bases and the J segment 6 bases; nucleotides outside the gene matches: 6. The CDR3 extends over 15 amino acids. Germline V gene lookup returns CDR1 SGHDN and CDR2 FVKESK. This chain's CDR3 is CASSQERQGKPEAFF. The CDR3 nucleotides are TGTGCCAGCAGCCAAGAGAGACAGGGGAAACCTGAAGCTTTCTTT.

The gene calls are TRBV11-2 and TRBJ2-2; 11 nucleotides agree with TRBD2. The CDR3 length is 18 residues. Germline assignment: CDR1 SGHAT and CDR2 FQNNGV. V dropped 2 bases and J dropped 6; count of bases not matched to a gene: 11. This CDR3 is CASSLLVSGGAGAGELFF. In nucleotides, the CDR3 is TGTGCCAGCAGCTTACTAGTTAGCGGGGGGGCCGGAGCCGGGGAGCTGTTTTTT.

This chain joins TRBV27 and TRBJ2-7; possible D gene TRBD1, 6 bases. This CDR3 contains 17 residues. The germline CDR1 and CDR2 sequences are MNHEY and SMNVEV (reference sequence). Trimming pared 5 bases from V and 2 bases from J, leaving 22 bases between. The CDR3: CASSQNYDHRVTYEQYF. The CDR3, as DNA: TGTGCCAGCAGTCAGAACTATGATCACAGGGTCACCTACGAGCAGTACTTC.

This clone was counted a single time. The gene calls are TRBV10-3 and TRBJ2-2; a weak D match, TRBD2 (6 bases). Germline CDR1 reads ENHRY; CDR2 reads SYGVKD. The CDR3 covers 18 residues. Deletions cut 2 bases from V and 4 bases from J, with 20 bases between. The CDR3 coding sequence is TGTGCCATCAGTGAGGGACGGGGAATCGGGGGTGGCACCGGGGAGCTGTTTTTT. This gives the protein CAISEGRGIGGGTGELFF.

The chain carries TRBV7-2 and TRBJ2-3, with 10 nucleotides matching TRBD2. The CDR3 has 16 residues. V lost 3 bases, J lost 6 bases, and 9 bases stayed unmatched. CDR1 and CDR2 (germline): SGHTA, FQGNSA. CDR3 in DNA: TGTGCCAGCAGCTTTGGTCTAGCGGGAGTCCCTGATACGCAGTATTTT. As protein: CASSFGLAGVPDTQYF.

The genes are TRBV19 and TRBJ2-5; 7 bases agree with TRBD2. The germline gives CDR1 LNHDA, CDR2 SQIVND (reference sequence). Trimming took 6 bases from V and 4 from J; bases not matched to a gene: 5. This CDR3 is 13 amino acids long. CDR3 bases: TGTGCCAGTAGCGCGGGAGTAGGAGAGACCCAGTACTTC. Translating gives CASSAGVGETQYF.

The chain has TRBV28 and TRBJ1-5, with no clear D. The CDR3 is made up of 14 amino acids. Trimming took off 2 bases at V and 5 bases at J, with 10 bases between the two ends. Per the germline V gene, CDR1 is MDHEN and CDR2 is SYDVKM. DNA of the CDR3: TGTGCCAGCAGTTTACCCATGCCCCATCAGCCCCAGCATTTT. Protein sequence: CASSLPMPHQPQHF.

V gene TRBV13 combines with J gene TRBJ2-1, with 7 nucleotides matching TRBD2. Unmatched junction bases numbered 7, after V lost 8 bases and J lost 3 bases. The CDR3 has 14 amino acids. Germline CDR1 PRHDT, CDR2 FYEKMQ (reference sequence). DNA for the CDR3: TGTGCCAGCCCCCAGTGGGAGGGCTACAATGAGCAGTTCTTC. Amino acids: CASPQWEGYNEQFF.

The chain links TRBV19 to TRBJ2-5; TRBD2 agrees at 8 bases. The CDR3 loop spans 18 amino acids. Germline V gives CDR1 LNHDA, CDR2 SQIVND (reference sequence). J lost 4 bases, V lost 1 base, and 14 bases had no gene match. The CDR3 protein is CASSIGSKVAGIGETQYF. In nucleotides, the CDR3 is TGTGCCAGTAGTATAGGCTCCAAGGTAGCGGGGATTGGAGAGACCCAGTACTTC.

The chain links TRBV10-3 to TRBJ2-7, with 8 nucleotides matching TRBD2. With 2 bases clipped from V and 6 bases from J, the junction kept 6 bases outside the gene matches. Germline V gives CDR1 ENHRY, CDR2 SYGVKD. The CDR3 consists of 14 residues. CDR3 DNA: TGTGCCATCAGTGAGGTCGGGGGGGCTGCCGAGCAGTACTTC. Its protein is CAISEVGGAAEQYF.

J is TRBJ1-1 and V is TRBV27; D ambiguous. Trimming shortened V by 3 bases and J by 0 bases, and 17 bases separated the two germline ends. This CDR3 has 17 amino acids. Germline V gene sequence: CDR1 MNHEY, CDR2 SMNVEV (reference sequence). The CDR3 DNA follows: TGTGCCAGCAGTTTTGGTGGCCCAAACGGAATGAACACTGAAGCTTTCTTT. Its protein is CASSFGGPNGMNTEAFF.

The rearrangement joins TRBV11-3 to TRBJ2-2; a weak D match, TRBD2 (6 bases). The germline gives CDR1 SGHNT, CDR2 YENEEA. V gave up 1 base and J gave up 4 bases, with 7 bases separating them. This CDR3 is 14 amino acids long. CDR3 in DNA: TGTGCCAGCAGCTTAGGGGACTTCACCGGGGAGCTGTTTTTT. Translation: CASSLGDFTGELFF.

The rearrangement links TRBV30 to TRBJ2-3, with TRBD2 identical over 12 bases. This CDR3 region has 19 residues. CDR1 is GTSNPN, CDR2 SVGIG, per germline (reference sequence). The junction had 18 bases not matched to a gene; V was cut back by 0 bases and J by 8 bases. CDR3 in amino acids: CAWSVLLAGGPWMVTTQYF. The DNA of the CDR3 is TGTGCCTGGAGTGTACTGCTAGCGGGAGGGCCTTGGATGGTGACTACGCAGTATTTT.

The gene calls are TRBV29-1 and TRBJ1-2, with a weak D call TRBD1 (5 bases). CDR3 length equals 15 residues. Germline V gives CDR1 SQVTM, CDR2 ANQGSEA. Trimming removed 4 bases at V and 5 bases at J, with 20 bases between. The CDR3 nucleotides are TGCAGCGTTGCAGATGGCCTGTGGGGGGATTATGGCTACACCTTC. This translates into CSVADGLWGDYGYTF. Together with reference TRBV29-1 and TRBJ1-2, the CDR3 gives the full variable domain: SAVISQKPSRDICQRGTSLTIQCQVDSQVTMMFWYRQQPGQSLTLIATANQGSEATYESGFVIDKFPISRPNLTFSTLTVSNMSPEDSSIYLCSVADGLWGDYGYTFGSGTRLTVV.

V gene TRBV5-1 combines with J gene TRBJ2-5; TRBD2 matches 8 bases. V was clipped by 1 base and J by 2 bases; unmatched bases: 7. Germline values: CDR1 SGHRS, CDR2 YFSETQ. The CDR3 is made up of 16 amino acids. As DNA, the CDR3 is TGCGCCAGCAGCTTGTTAACAGGCGGGGGGCAAGAGACCCAGTACTTC. The encoded protein is CASSLLTGGGQETQYF.

V usage is TRBV11-2 and J usage is TRBJ2-3, with TRBD1 identical over 7 bases. Germline loops: CDR1 SGHAT, CDR2 FQNNGV. V lost 3 bases to trimming and J lost 2 bases; unmatched junction nucleotides: 8. The CDR3 has 16 amino acids. The CDR3 protein is CASSFGTGAFTDTQYF. The CDR3 nucleotides read TGTGCCAGCAGCTTCGGAACAGGGGCTTTCACAGATACGCAGTATTTT.

The CDR3 here is CAISESRGLYTDTQYF. CDR3 nucleotide sequence: TGTGCCATCAGTGAGAGTAGGGGGCTCTACACAGATACGCAGTATTTT. J is TRBJ2-3 and V is TRBV10-3, with 7 bases that match TRBD1. The germline CDR1 and CDR2 sequences are ENHRY and SYGVKD. V shed 2 bases and J 2 bases; nucleotides not matched to a gene: 7. This CDR3 is built from 16 residues.

The table lists this clone with a count of one. V gene TRBV28 combines with J gene TRBJ1-6, with TRBD1 matching over 8 bases. Germline V gene data show CDR1 as MDHEN and CDR2 as SYDVKM. V was clipped by 7 bases and J by 8 bases; unmatched bases: 13. This CDR3 is 16 amino acids long. DNA for the CDR3: TGTGCCAGCACCGACTCCGACAGGGGTTACGATTCACCCCTCCACTTT. Translated: CASTDSDRGYDSPLHF.

V usage is TRBV19 and J usage is TRBJ2-2, with D possibly TRBD1 on 6 matching bases. This CDR3 has 16 amino acids. Germline CDR1 reads LNHDA; CDR2 reads SQIVND (reference sequence). Deletions cut 6 bases from V and 2 bases from J, with 16 bases between. The CDR3 here is CASSRSQGRNTGELFF. The CDR3 DNA is TGTGCCAGTAGCCGGTCCCAGGGGAGAAACACCGGGGAGCTGTTTTTT.

The chain combines TRBV27 with TRBJ2-7; 10 nucleotides agree with TRBD2. Germline-derived CDR1 and CDR2 are MNHEY and SMNVEV (reference sequence). V lost 7 bases, J lost 3 bases, and 6 bases stayed unmatched. The CDR3 contains 14 residues. DNA of the CDR3: TGTGCCAGCACTCCGACTAGCGGGTTCTACGAGCAGTACTTC. Residues: CASTPTSGFYEQYF.